This T cell receptor beta chain was sequenced in a study of T-cell memory formation after mild COVID-19. Study-wide points: CD4+ contracting clones lay mainly in CM and EM, CD8+ ones in EMRA.

The CDR3 consists of 15 residues. The V gene lost 1 base and the J gene lost 2 bases, with 9 bases spanning the gap. CDR1 SGHTA and CDR2 FQGNSA come from the germline V gene. MiXCR, run by TCRdb on the 5' RACE reads, gives a single entry per CDR3 protein. The sample lists 100,000 to 120,000 distinct CDR3 sequences, 15% to 20% occurring once. Only a few counts were recorded for this clonotype. What it binds is unknown. This sequence joins TRBV7-2 and TRBJ2-1; a possible D gene is TRBD1 (5 bases). The specimen sequenced was PBMCs or a T cell subset sorted from them (not recorded which). The TCR originated in a man aged 18-30 years who had mild COVID-19 (a few samples of this study predate the infection). Cell type and time point are not known. This CDR3 is CASSLDQGPYNEQFF. The DNA of the CDR3 is TGTGCCAGCAGCTTAGACCAGGGTCCCTACAATGAGCAGTTCTTC. The full variable domain, completed using reference TRBV7-2 and TRBJ2-1, is GAGVSQSPSNKVTEKGKDVELRCDPISGHTALYWYRQSLGQGLEFLIYFQGNSAPDKSGLPSDRFSAERTGGSVSTLTIQRTQQEDSAVYLCASSLDQGPYNEQFFGPGTRLTVL.